The next 12 T cell receptor beta chains were all read from a single sample in a study of blood T cell repertoires in COVID-19. TCRdb keeps only in-frame clones here, not all; method: immunoSEQ multiplex PCR. Altogether 300,000 to 400,000 clones are present, about 93% being singletons, with the ten largest covering roughly 3.5%. The specimen was peripheral blood. These receptors all stem from a woman under 30 who had recovered from COVID-19.

This chain links TRBV7-8 with TRBJ2-1, with D uncertain. V was cut by 6 bases and J by 4 bases, with 10 bases left in between. The CDR3 contains 13 residues. CDR1 is SGHVS and CDR2 is FQNEAQ in the germline V gene. For the CDR3, the DNA is TGTGCCAGCAGTCTACCGCGGTACAATGAGCAGTTCTTC. Encoded protein: CASSLPRYNEQFF.

CDR3: CASSSITGSVANVLTF. The DNA of the CDR3 is TGTGCCAGCAGCTCCATCACAGGGTCGGTCGCCAACGTCCTGACTTTC. The chain couples TRBV5-5 to TRBJ2-6; a weak D match, TRBD1 (6 bases). Between the trimmed V and J ends, which lost 3 bases and 7 bases, there was a span of 17 bases. CDR1 and CDR2 (germline): SGHKS, YYEKEE (reference sequence). The length of the CDR3 is 16 residues.

J is TRBJ1-2 and V is TRBV19, with 9 nucleotides matching TRBD1. Germline CDR1 reads LNHDA; CDR2 reads SQIVND (reference sequence). Trimming cost V 6 bases and J 4 bases; bases outside gene matches: 6. The CDR3 runs to 14 residues. The CDR3 loop is CASSIPGQGYGYTF. DNA of the CDR3: TGTGCCAGTAGCATACCGGGACAGGGCTATGGCTACACCTTC.

The chain uses TRBV11-3 and TRBJ2-1; TRBD2 matches at 7 bases. Germline-derived CDR1 and CDR2 are SGHNT and YENEEA. Trimming removed 3 bases from V and 9 bases from J; junction bases left unmatched: 11. The CDR3 is 15 amino acids. The CDR3: CASSFAGVGFSEQFF. DNA for the CDR3: TGTGCCAGCAGCTTTGCGGGAGTTGGTTTTAGTGAGCAGTTCTTC.

A note on this clone: This sample also contains other DNA sequences that code for the same CDR3. The chain combines TRBV9 with TRBJ1-1; D is uncertain. CDR3 length equals 13 residues. Germline values: CDR1 SGDLS, CDR2 YYNGEE. The ends were cut back, 2 bases at V and 1 base at J, with 6 bases in the middle. Written as DNA, the CDR3 is TGTGCCAGCAGCGTCGCCGGGAACACTGAAGCTTTCTTT. Translating it yields CASSVAGNTEAFF.

V is TRBV27 and J is TRBJ2-5, with 9 bases lining up with TRBD2. Per the germline V gene, CDR1 is MNHEY and CDR2 is SMNVEV (reference sequence). The CDR3 runs to 15 residues. Germline trimming cut 5 bases from V and 2 bases from J; bases unmatched to any gene: 6. The CDR3 bases are TGTGCCAGCAGTCCCGGGACTAGCAATCAAGAGACCCAGTACTTC. Translation: CASSPGTSNQETQYF.

The chain has TRBV25-1 and TRBJ2-2; TRBD2 is a possible D gene (6 bases). Trimming cost V 1 base and J 5 bases, with 8 bases left between them. The CDR3 runs to 14 residues. The germline gives CDR1 MGHDK, CDR2 SYGVNS. CDR3 bases: TGTGCCAGCAGTGAATGGGCGGGGACCGGGGAGCTGTTTTTT. Its protein is CASSEWAGTGELFF.

The chain employs TRBV28 and TRBJ2-5, with 9 bases lining up with TRBD2. V lost 10 bases to trimming and J lost 4 bases; unmatched junction nucleotides: 13. The CDR3 length is 15 residues. CDR1 is MDHEN, CDR2 SYDVKM, per germline. Here the CDR3 reads CAITPSGRSGETQYF. The CDR3 coding sequence is TGTGCCATCACTCCGAGCGGGAGGAGTGGAGAGACCCAGTACTTC. The whole variable domain, filled in from reference TRBV28 and TRBJ2-5, reads DVKVTQSSRYLVKRTGEKVFLECVQDMDHENMFWYRQDPGLGLRLIYFSYDVKMKEKGDIPEGYSVSREKKERFSLILESASTNQTSMYLCAITPSGRSGETQYFGPGTRLLVL.

This clone was detected a few times. The chain recombines TRBV7-8 with TRBJ1-1; TRBD1 agrees at 10 bases. V shed 6 bases, J shed 5 bases, and the junction held 12 bases outside the gene matches. Germline CDR1 SGHVS, CDR2 FQNEAQ. There are 16 residues in the CDR3. CDR3 amino acids: CASSFARTGGFTEAFF. For the CDR3, the DNA is TGTGCCAGCAGTTTCGCCCGGACAGGGGGATTTACTGAAGCTTTCTTT.

Written as DNA, the CDR3 is TGTGCCAGCAGCTTACTAACGGGAGGCTACGAGCAGTACGTC. This sequence encodes CASSLLTGGYEQYV. J is TRBJ2-7 and V is TRBV11-2; TRBD2 matches at 7 bases. V lost 2 bases and J lost 3; bases outside the gene matches: 4. Germline V CDR1 and CDR2: SGHAT, FQNNGV. The CDR3 loop spans 14 amino acids.

V gene TRBV7-2 combines with J gene TRBJ2-1, with D possibly TRBD2 on 7 matching bases. The CDR3 sequence is 14 residues long. Trimming shortened V by 7 bases and J by 6 bases, and 16 bases separated the two germline ends. Per germline, CDR1 SGHTA and CDR2 FQGNSA. CDR3 nucleotide sequence: TGTGCCAGCACCCCACTGGGGGGGCGCAATGAGCAGTTCTTC. It codes for CASTPLGGRNEQFF.

The rearrangement links TRBV7-9 to TRBJ2-1, with TRBD1 identical over 7 bases. Germline V gene sequence: CDR1 SEHNR, CDR2 FQNEAQ (reference sequence). This CDR3 region has 15 residues. After removal of 3 bases from V and 8 bases from J, the junction contained 10 bases not matched to a gene. CDR3 loop: CASSFLAHTGDEQFF. The DNA for the CDR3 is TGTGCCAGCAGCTTTCTAGCTCACACAGGGGATGAGCAGTTCTTC.